These 27 T cell receptor beta chains were all obtained from the same sample, sequenced in a study of T-cell memory formation after mild COVID-19. One entry per CDR3 protein, called by TCRdb with MiXCR from the 5' RACE reads. Among 150,000 to 200,000 distinct CDR3 sequences, 10% to 15% were seen once, and the ten largest hold roughly 3.4%. The sample consisted of PBMCs or a T cell subset sorted from them (not recorded which). These receptors originate from a man aged 18 to 35 who had mild COVID-19 (a few samples of this study predate the infection). Cell type and time point are not known.

This chain joins TRBV5-1 and TRBJ2-7, with unresolved D. V was clipped by 0 bases and J by 2 bases, with 12 bases between them. The germline gives CDR1 SGHRS, CDR2 YFSETQ. This CDR3 has 15 residues. CDR3 DNA: TGCGCCAGCAGCTTGGGGTTACAAGCCACCTACGAGCAGTACTTC. Protein sequence: CASSLGLQATYEQYF.

This clonotype has only a few counts. The rearrangement joins TRBV20-1 to TRBJ1-4; maybe TRBD1 (5 bases). There are 15 residues in the CDR3. V was cut by 5 bases and J by 4 bases, with 17 bases left in between. CDR1 is DFQATT and CDR2 is SNEGSKA in the germline V gene (reference sequence). The CDR3 DNA reads as TGCAGTGCTCCTGGAGGGGCGCAGGGTAATGAAAAACTGTTTTTT. Translating gives CSAPGGAQGNEKLFF.

CDR3 nucleotide sequence: TGCAGTGCTAGAGATACGGGACGGACAAACTATGGCTACACCTTC. Protein: CSARDTGRTNYGYTF. This rearrangement joins TRBV20-1 to TRBJ1-2; maybe TRBD1 (5 bases). The germline CDR1 and CDR2 sequences are DFQATT and SNEGSKA (reference sequence). This CDR3 is built from 15 residues. Trimming left V 0 bases short and J 2 bases short, with 13 bases between.

This rearrangement joins TRBV5-1 to TRBJ2-7; D assignment may be TRBD1 or TRBD2 (6 bases each). From germline, CDR1 is SGHRS and CDR2 YFSETQ. The CDR3 is 13 residues long. The V gene lost 4 bases and the J gene lost 3 bases, with 11 bases spanning the gap. CDR3 region: CASSREGGYEQYV. The CDR3 nucleotides are TGCGCCAGCAGCCGAGAGGGGGGCTACGAGCAGTACGTC.

The rearrangement links TRBV6-6 to TRBJ2-3, with unresolved D. This CDR3 region has 14 residues. The V and J ends lost 6 bases and 0 bases respectively, with 10 bases between them. Per the germline V gene, CDR1 is MNHNY and CDR2 is SVGAGI (reference sequence). CDR3 DNA: TGTGCCAGCAGCCAGACTCTTAGCACAGATACGCAGTATTTT. Encoded protein: CASSQTLSTDTQYF.

This clonotype was detected ten times or more. The gene calls are TRBV7-9 and TRBJ2-7; D may be TRBD2 (6 bases). The CDR3 loop spans 13 amino acids. V was trimmed by 5 bases and J by 3 bases, leaving 11 bases between them. Per germline, CDR1 SEHNR and CDR2 FQNEAQ (reference sequence). CDR3: CASSPGGSYEQYF. CDR3 nucleotides: TGTGCCAGCAGCCCAGGAGGGAGCTACGAGCAGTACTTC.

This clonotype was counted a few times. J is TRBJ2-1 and V is TRBV24-1, with D perhaps matching TRBD1 or TRBD2 (7 bases each). Per the germline V gene, CDR1 is KGHDR and CDR2 is SFDVKD. This CDR3 spans 16 amino acids. V gave up 4 bases and J gave up 6 bases, with 18 bases separating them. The CDR3 sequence is CATSDSDREGVNEQFF. The CDR3, as DNA: TGTGCCACCAGTGACTCAGACAGGGAGGGGGTCAATGAGCAGTTCTTC.

For this clonotype: One junction end disagrees with the germline gene, perhaps due to a read error. The chain links TRBV7-9 to TRBJ2-5, with D tentatively TRBD2 (5 bases). From germline, CDR1 is SEHNR and CDR2 FQNEAQ (reference sequence). The CDR3 loop spans 16 amino acids. CDR3 nucleotide sequence: TGTGACAGCAGCCCTAGCCGGACCGGGCCTTGGGAGACCCAGTACTTC. Residues: CDSSPSRTGPWETQYF.

This clonotype was found a few times. The rearrangement links TRBV6-2 or TRBV6-3 to TRBJ2-7; D may be TRBD1 (6 bases). The CDR3 has 13 residues. Germline V gene sequence: CDR1 MNHEY, CDR2 SVGEGT. Trimming shortened V by 7 bases and J by 2 bases, and 12 bases separated the two germline ends. CDR3 nucleotides: TGTGCCAGCAAAAGGACAGCTGCCTACGAGCAGTACGTC. Its protein product is CASKRTAAYEQYV.

The chain has TRBV6-5 and TRBJ2-2; D ambiguous. V was shortened by 2 bases and J by 6 bases, with 7 bases between the two germline ends. Per germline, CDR1 MNHEY and CDR2 SVGAGI. This CDR3 is 13 amino acids long. CDR3 region: CASSYDRAGELFF. The CDR3 DNA sequence: TGTGCCAGCAGTTACGATCGGGCCGGGGAGCTGTTTTTT.

This clonotype has more than one count but fewer than ten. The V call is TRBV11-2, the J call TRBJ2-4; no clear D gene. V lost 5 bases, J lost 6 bases, and 8 bases lay in between. The CDR3 is made up of 12 amino acids. Germline CDR1 and CDR2: SGHAT and FQNNGV. For the CDR3, the DNA is TGTGCCAGCAGCCCTACCTTAAACATTCAGTACTTC. This translates into CASSPTLNIQYF.

The chain uses TRBV18 and TRBJ2-1; 9 nucleotides line up with TRBD2. CDR1 and CDR2 (germline): KGHSH, LQKENI. The CDR3 totals 17 residues. V dropped 1 base and J dropped 3; count of bases not matched to a gene: 7. CDR3 sequence (DNA): TGTGCCAGCTCACCACAGAACCTAGCGGGGTACTACAATGAGCAGTTCTTC. This codes for CASSPQNLAGYYNEQFF.

This clonotype showed up just a few times. The chain carries TRBV20-1 and TRBJ1-5, with 7 bases that match TRBD1. The length of the CDR3 is 15 residues. The germline V gene encodes CDR1 DFQATT and CDR2 SNEGSKA (reference sequence). V was pared by 5 bases and J by 3 bases, with 10 bases of the junction left unmatched. The CDR3 spells CSAASTGQTNQPQHF. In DNA form, the CDR3 reads TGCAGTGCTGCCTCGACAGGGCAGACCAATCAGCCCCAGCATTTT.

Worth noting for this clonotype: A single base separates this from a much larger clone, so it may be a read error. The chain links TRBV7-8 to TRBJ2-1; 8 bases align to TRBD2. Germline CDR1 reads SGHVS; CDR2 reads FQNEAQ. This CDR3 spans 13 amino acids. The chain's CDR3 is CASRLAGSNEQFF. CDR3 DNA: TGTGCCAGCAGGTTAGCGGGGTCCAATGAGCAGTTCTTC.

This clonotype has more than one count but fewer than ten. This chain links TRBV27 with TRBJ2-1; 7 bases are a match to TRBD1. The germline V gene has CDR1 MNHEY and CDR2 SMNVEV (reference sequence). CDR3 size: 16 residues. J gave up 6 bases and V 3 bases, and 11 bases lay outside the gene matches. In DNA form, the CDR3 reads TGTGCCAGCAGTTTTTATGGCAGGGGGTTAGGCAATGAGCAGTTCTTC. It specifies CASSFYGRGLGNEQFF.

The sample holds one count of this clonotype. The rearrangement uses TRBV10-3 and TRBJ1-1; 8 bases are shared with TRBD1. Trimming cost V 6 bases and J 5 bases; bases outside gene matches: 5. Germline CDR1 is ENHRY and CDR2 is SYGVKD. The CDR3 consists of 13 residues. CDR3 nucleotides: TGTGCCATCAGGTTAACAGGGGGGACTGAAGCTTTCTTT. Amino acids: CAIRLTGGTEAFF.

The chain links TRBV20-1 to TRBJ1-2, with a weak D call TRBD1 (6 bases). This CDR3 has 13 amino acids. Germline assignment: CDR1 DFQATT and CDR2 SNEGSKA (reference sequence). The V end was cut by 3 bases, the J end by 2 bases, with 10 bases between. The CDR3 spells CSAREGTNYGYTF. The CDR3 bases are TGCAGTGCTAGGGAAGGGACAAACTATGGCTACACCTTC.

There are a few counts of this clonotype. The V gene is TRBV7-2, the J gene TRBJ1-5, with D possibly matching TRBD1 (6 bases). V was cut by 3 bases and J by 7 bases, with 13 bases left in between. The CDR3 extends over 14 amino acids. Germline values: CDR1 SGHTA, CDR2 FQGNSA. The CDR3 loop reads CASSFWGAGQPQHF. The CDR3 bases are TGTGCCAGCAGCTTTTGGGGGGCCGGACAGCCCCAGCATTTT.

This clonotype was seen more than once but under ten times. This chain joins TRBV6-1 and TRBJ1-6; D gene ambiguous. CDR3 length equals 18 residues. The V gene's germline CDR1 is MNHNS and CDR2 SASEGT. V dropped 2 bases and J dropped 9 bases, with 23 bases sitting between them. Here the CDR3 reads CASSESYGGSFPGSPLHF. The CDR3 DNA reads as TGTGCCAGCAGTGAAAGTTATGGAGGAAGTTTCCCCGGTTCACCCCTCCACTTT.

The chain combines TRBV27 with TRBJ2-5, with TRBD2 matching 10 bases. The CDR3 has 14 residues. Trimming cost V 4 bases and J 6 bases; bases outside gene matches: 5. Germline-derived CDR1 and CDR2 are MNHEY and SMNVEV (reference sequence). CDR3 DNA sequence: TGTGCCAGCAGTTCGGAGCGGGGGGGCAAGACCCAGTACTTC. This codes for CASSSERGGKTQYF.

The sample holds many counts of this clonotype. V gene TRBV5-5 combines with J gene TRBJ2-1; 12 nucleotides line up with TRBD2. Per the germline V gene, CDR1 is SGHKS and CDR2 is YYEKEE (reference sequence). The length of the CDR3 is 19 residues. V shed 4 bases, J shed 2 bases, and the junction held 13 bases outside the gene matches. The CDR3 reads CASSATGTSGRIAYNEQFF. Here the CDR3 DNA reads TGTGCCAGCAGCGCGACAGGGACTAGCGGGCGAATCGCCTACAATGAGCAGTTCTTC.

This clonotype was detected many times. CDR3 in amino acids: CASSLEWTRSSGGAIYPYEQYF. The CDR3 DNA is TGTGCCAGCAGCTTAGAATGGACTAGGAGTAGCGGGGGGGCCATATACCCCTACGAGCAGTACTTC. The chain recombines TRBV7-6 with TRBJ2-7, with 11 bases lining up with TRBD2. The CDR3 contains 22 residues. V lost 1 base to trimming and J lost 2 bases; unmatched junction nucleotides: 22. Germline loops: CDR1 SGHVS, CDR2 FNYEAQ.

Only a few counts were recorded for this clonotype. V and J are TRBV4-3 and TRBJ1-1; D is ambiguous. V gave up 0 bases and J gave up 7 bases, with 12 bases separating them. Germline lookup yields CDR1 LGHNA and CDR2 YSLEER. CDR3 length equals 14 residues. The CDR3 loop reads CASSQETFGGEAFF. The CDR3 DNA follows: TGCGCCAGCAGCCAAGAAACCTTCGGAGGTGAAGCTTTCTTT.

This clonotype was detected a few times. The chain employs TRBV7-2 and TRBJ1-4, with unresolved D. Deletions cut 5 bases from V and 8 bases from J, with 15 bases between. The germline gives CDR1 SGHTA, CDR2 FQGNSA. The CDR3 runs 14 residues. CDR3 sequence: CASSPGGSREKLFF. The CDR3 region has the DNA TGTGCCAGCAGCCCGGGAGGATCGAGGGAAAAACTGTTTTTT. Looking up the rest from reference TRBV7-2 and TRBJ1-4 gives the full variable domain: GAGVSQSPSNKVTEKGKDVELRCDPISGHTALYWYRQSLGQGLEFLIYFQGNSAPDKSGLPSDRFSAERTGGSVSTLTIQRTQQEDSAVYLCASSPGGSREKLFFGSGTQLSVL.

The table lists this clonotype with a few counts. This rearrangement joins TRBV6-1 to TRBJ1-2; D gene unclear. The CDR3 sequence is 13 residues long. V lost 2 bases to trimming and J lost 4 bases, with 8 bases between them. Germline V gene sequence: CDR1 MNHNS, CDR2 SASEGT. In nucleotides, the CDR3 is TGTGCCAGCAGTGAATTGGACGGCTATGGCTACACCTTC. It specifies CASSELDGYGYTF.

This clonotype occurred a few times. This chain connects TRBV9 to TRBJ1-3, with D possibly being TRBD1 (5 bases). Germline values: CDR1 SGDLS, CDR2 YYNGEE. The CDR3 contains 17 residues. Trimming took 3 bases from V and 4 from J, leaving 20 bases between them. The CDR3 DNA reads as TGTGCCAGCAGCGATTCGTCCGGGACCGCTTTCGGAAACACCATATATTTT. It is translated as CASSDSSGTAFGNTIYF.

This clonotype was counted many times. The chain uses TRBV7-9 and TRBJ1-4; no clear D. CDR3 length: 17 amino acids. Germline V lookup: CDR1 SEHNR, CDR2 FQNEAQ (reference sequence). The ends were cut back, 0 bases at V and 0 bases at J, with 11 bases in the middle. The CDR3 sequence: CASSLAHPFATNEKLFF. The CDR3, as DNA: TGTGCCAGCAGCTTAGCGCACCCTTTTGCAACTAATGAAAAACTGTTTTTT.